These 8 T cell receptor beta chains were sequenced from one sample in a study of cytomegalovirus exposure and HLA in healthy donors. PCR was performed using 60 Vbeta and 13 Jbeta primers. Measured with immunoSEQ multiplex PCR; TCRdb has only the in-frame clones, and not every one. This sample has 77,000 or so clones, with around three quarters found just once. The source material was PBMCs. The source of these receptors is a woman between 40 and 55 years old in good health and CMV-seronegative.

The chain uses TRBV7-2 and TRBJ2-7; 9 bases align to TRBD1. The CDR3 covers 15 residues. The J segment lost 6 bases and the V segment lost 4 bases, leaving 10 bases of the junction unmatched. Germline values: CDR1 SGHTA, CDR2 FQGNSA. The CDR3, as DNA: TGTGCCAGCAGCTCTACGCCGGACAGGGGACTCGAGCAGTACTTC. As protein: CASSSTPDRGLEQYF.

The V call is TRBV6-1, the J call TRBJ1-2, with 9 bases lining up with TRBD1. Trimming took 3 bases from V and 3 from J; bases not matched to a gene: 5. CDR1 MNHNS and CDR2 SASEGT come from the germline V gene. The CDR3 runs 15 residues. The CDR3 reads CASSDHRGRDYGYTF. The CDR3 DNA sequence: TGTGCCAGCAGTGACCACAGGGGGCGCGACTATGGCTACACCTTC.

The gene calls are TRBV29-1 and TRBJ1-2; 7 nucleotides match TRBD1. The CDR3 contains 12 residues. CDR1 and CDR2 from the germline V gene are SQVTM and ANQGSEA. With V trimmed by 4 bases and J by 6 bases, 5 bases remained unmatched. The CDR3 DNA sequence: TGCAGCGTTGGGGGGACAGTCGATGGCTACACCTTC. Its translation is CSVGGTVDGYTF.

The chain has TRBV21-1 and TRBJ2-7; TRBD1, the table's D call, lacks a check against the DNA. TRBV21-1 is deemed a pseudogene. There are 17 residues in the CDR3. The CDR3 spells CASSKQKKQGRSYEQYF. CDR3 in DNA: TGTGCCAGCAGCAAGCAGAAGAAACAGGGGAGGTCTTACGAGCAGTACTTC.

Notes on this clone: Relative to the germline gene, one junction end is altered; a read error may explain this. CDR3 residues: CAGSQEHGTGGQPQHF. Here the CDR3 DNA reads TGTGCCGGCTCACAGGAACACGGGACAGGGGGTCAGCCCCAGCATTTT. The chain uses TRBV18 and TRBJ1-5, with 11 bases matching TRBD1. Germline V gene sequence: CDR1 KGHSH, CDR2 LQKENI. The CDR3 has 16 residues.

The chain combines TRBV6-4 with TRBJ2-1; 7 nucleotides align to TRBD2. The CDR3 contains 15 residues. V was clipped by 3 bases and J by 5 bases; unmatched bases: 7. Germline V gives CDR1 MRHNA, CDR2 SNTAGT. The CDR3 DNA reads as TGTGCCAGCAGTGAACTGGCGGGGGAGAACAATGAGCAGTTCTTC. It is translated as CASSELAGENNEQFF.

The CDR3 is CAWSDSTGLTNYGYTF. DNA of the CDR3: TGTGCCTGGAGTGACTCGACAGGACTGACTAACTATGGCTACACCTTC. The genes are TRBV30 and TRBJ1-2; D might be TRBD1 (6 bases). Trimming cost V 1 base and J 0 bases, with 15 bases left between them. The CDR3 runs 16 residues. In germline, CDR1 is GTSNPN, CDR2 SVGIG (reference sequence).

This clone showed up just once. This chain links TRBV18 with TRBJ2-5; 10 bases are a match to TRBD1. Unmatched junction bases numbered 5, after V lost 4 bases and J lost 6 bases. The CDR3 covers 14 residues. Germline V gives CDR1 KGHSH, CDR2 LQKENI. CDR3 sequence: CASSLLDRGKTQYF. The CDR3 DNA sequence: TGTGCCAGCTCACTACTGGACAGGGGGAAGACCCAGTACTTC. The whole variable domain, filled in from reference TRBV18 and TRBJ2-5, reads NAGVMQNPRHLVRRRGQEARLRCSPMKGHSHVYWYRQLPEEGLKFMVYLQKENIIDESGMPKERFSAEFPKEGPSILRIQQVVRGDSAAYFCASSLLDRGKTQYFGPGTRLLVL.